This TCR beta chain is drawn from a study of blood T cells in healthy people across ages. General observations from the study: Higher diversity, along with more naive CD4+ cells, distinguished long-lived donors from aged donors. CMV status of donors was not determined, possibly confounding expanded clonotype changes. Per million T cells, TCR beta diversity dropped about linearly as age rose.

Each donor had around 11 milliliters of peripheral blood drawn. The use of a sample-barcoded 5' primer and a J-beta primer mix characterized a second PCR of roughly 6 to 11 cycles. TCRdb independently ran MiXCR on the 5' RACE reads; one entry per CDR3 protein. The table includes around 1,700,000 distinct CDR3 sequences, about 28% detected once. Trimming stripped 1 base from V and 5 bases from J, with 14 bases between. The CDR3 is 15 amino acids. Many counts were recorded for this clonotype. Its antigen is unknown. V gene TRBV12-3 or TRBV12-4 combines with J gene TRBJ2-5; TRBD1 might be the D (5 bases). The sequencing sample was made of blood. The TCR originated in a woman younger than 45 in good health. The CDR3 reads CASSLGAGSVETQYF. The DNA for the CDR3 is TGTGCCAGCAGTTTAGGGGCAGGGTCTGTCGAGACCCAGTACTTC.